This T cell receptor (beta chain) was sequenced in a study of identical twins' blood T cells. CDR1 SEHNR and CDR2 FQNEAQ come from the germline V gene (reference sequence). Trimming cost V 6 bases and J 4 bases, with 10 bases left between them. CDR3 length: 13 residues. From the 5' RACE reads, TCRdb called clonotypes with MiXCR, one entry per CDR3 protein. The repertoire holds roughly 380,000 distinct CDR3 sequences, more than 25% seen once, with approximately 6.6% in the top ten. The sequenced material came from PBMCs. This TCR came from a woman aged 18-50 years in good health. This chain uses TRBV7-9 with TRBJ2-1, with D unresolved. As DNA, the CDR3 is TGTGCCAGCAGGGAAATACCTTACAATGAGCAGTTCTTC. Its protein is CASREIPYNEQFF.